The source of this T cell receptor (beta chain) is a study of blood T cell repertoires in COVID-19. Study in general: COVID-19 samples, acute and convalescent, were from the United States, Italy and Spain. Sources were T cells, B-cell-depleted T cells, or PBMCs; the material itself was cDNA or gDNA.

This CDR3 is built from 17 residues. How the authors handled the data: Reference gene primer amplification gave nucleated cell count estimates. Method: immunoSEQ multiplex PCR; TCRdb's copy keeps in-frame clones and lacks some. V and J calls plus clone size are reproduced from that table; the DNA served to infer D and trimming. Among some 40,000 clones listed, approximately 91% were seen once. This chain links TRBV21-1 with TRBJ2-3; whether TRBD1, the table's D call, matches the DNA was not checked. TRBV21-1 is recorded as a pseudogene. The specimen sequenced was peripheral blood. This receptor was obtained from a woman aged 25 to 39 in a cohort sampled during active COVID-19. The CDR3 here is CASSSPPGQGDSDTQYF. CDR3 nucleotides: TGTGCCAGCAGCTCTCCCCCGGGACAGGGGGATTCAGATACGCAGTATTTT.